The 5 T cell receptor beta chains in this list originate from one sample, sequenced in a study of blood T cell repertoires in COVID-19. This table comes from immunoSEQ multiplex PCR, and its TCRdb copy is limited to in-frame clones, with some not included. The sample yields a few hundred thousand clones, around nine tenths seen once. Sequences were obtained from peripheral blood. The origin of the receptors is a woman in her 70s with active or convalescent COVID-19.

The chain couples TRBV5-1 to TRBJ2-6; perhaps TRBD1 as D (5 bases). CDR1 and CDR2 (germline): SGHRS, YFSETQ. The V and J ends lost 1 base and 0 bases respectively, with 8 bases between them. This CDR3 is built from 16 residues. The CDR3 nucleotides are TGCGCCAGCAGCTTGTCAGGGCACTCTGGGGCCAACGTCCTGACTTTC. It codes for CASSLSGHSGANVLTF.

The J gene is TRBJ1-1, the V gene TRBV7-2; 7 bases are a match to TRBD1. The CDR3 totals 12 residues. Germline-derived CDR1 and CDR2 are SGHTA and FQGNSA. Losses at the gene ends were 5 bases for V and 11 bases for J; bases not matched to a gene: 8. The CDR3 loop reads CASSRGQGVAFF. The CDR3 DNA is TGTGCCAGCAGCCGTGGGCAGGGGGTGGCTTTCTTT.

This chain joins TRBV3-1 (or the pseudogene TRBV3-2) and TRBJ1-2, with 12 bases matching TRBD1. CDR1 is LGHDT, CDR2 YNNKEL, per germline (reference sequence). The CDR3 totals 18 residues. V dropped 4 bases and J dropped 5; count of bases not matched to a gene: 14. Written as DNA, the CDR3 is TGTGCCAGCAGCCTCCTCCGGGACAGGGGGCGCGTCGGGTATGGCTACACCTTC. It translates to CASSLLRDRGRVGYGYTF.

The chain couples TRBV27 to TRBJ2-7; 10 bases match TRBD2. Trimming cost V 7 bases and J 3 bases; bases outside gene matches: 9. CDR1 is MNHEY, CDR2 SMNVEV, per germline (reference sequence). The CDR3 sequence is 15 residues long. The CDR3 nucleotides are TGTGCCAGCAAGGGGGAACTAGCGGGGCTCTACGAGCAGTACTTC. This encodes CASKGELAGLYEQYF.

The CDR3 DNA reads as TGTGCCAGCAGCTCTGGACTAGCGGGGGGGCTAGATACGCAGTATTTT. This codes for CASSSGLAGGLDTQYF. The rearrangement links TRBV7-3 to TRBJ2-3; TRBD2 agrees at 15 bases. CDR3 length: 16 residues. Germline CDR1 is SGHTA and CDR2 is FQGTGA. The ends lost 4 bases at V and 5 bases at J; junction bases unmatched: 4.